The 25 T cell receptor beta chains below were found in one sample sequenced in a study of CD8 T cells in Susac syndrome. The RNA input was about 0.5 to 1 ug, and it was reverse transcribed with random hexamers. In TCRdb, the immunoSEQ multiplex PCR reads were re-called with MiXCR into one record per CDR3 protein. The sample contains about 100,000 distinct CDR3 sequences, 95% of which appear only once. Material for sequencing was CD8+ T cells from PBMCs. The source of these receptors is a human donor with Susac syndrome.

The chain recombines TRBV29-1 with TRBJ2-2; the match to TRBD2 covers 8 bases. CDR1 and CDR2 (germline): SQVTM, ANQGSEA. Unmatched junction bases numbered 4, after V lost 8 bases and J lost 5 bases. This CDR3 is 12 amino acids long. The CDR3 loop is CSIKRGTGELFF. The CDR3 DNA is TGCAGCATCAAGCGGGGGACCGGGGAGCTGTTTTTT.

V and J are TRBV29-1 and TRBJ1-1, with TRBD1 as a possible D gene (6 bases). Trimming cost V 3 bases and J 6 bases, with 17 bases left between them. This CDR3 region has 14 residues. Germline V gene data show CDR1 as SQVTM and CDR2 as ANQGSEA. The CDR3 protein is CSVDQQGWSAEAFF. The DNA for the CDR3 is TGCAGCGTTGACCAACAGGGTTGGTCCGCTGAAGCTTTCTTT.

The V and J genes are TRBV25-1 and TRBJ2-5; D gene ambiguous. The CDR3 length is 14 residues. The V end was cut by 3 bases, the J end by 5 bases, with 13 bases between. CDR1 and CDR2 from the germline V gene are MGHDK and SYGVNS. This chain's CDR3 is CASSDTSVRETQYF. The DNA of the CDR3 is TGTGCCAGCAGTGATACATCGGTTCGGGAGACCCAGTACTTC. Drawing the rest from reference TRBV25-1 and TRBJ2-5, the complete variable domain is EADIYQTPRYLVIGTGKKITLECSQTMGHDKMYWYQQDPGMELHLIHYSYGVNSTEKGDLSSESTVSRIRTEHFPLTLESARPSHTSQYLCASSDTSVRETQYFGPGTRLLVL.

This chain connects TRBV11-2 to TRBJ2-7, with TRBD2 matching 12 bases. V shed 0 bases and J 4 bases; nucleotides not matched to a gene: 4. CDR1 and CDR2 from the germline V gene are SGHAT and FQNNGV. The CDR3 totals 16 residues. Written as DNA, the CDR3 is TGTGCCAGCAGCTTAGAGCTCGGGACTAGCGGGTACGAGCAGTACTTC. This translates into CASSLELGTSGYEQYF. The complete variable domain, with remaining parts taken from reference TRBV11-2 and TRBJ2-7, reads EAGVAQSPRYKIIEKRQSVAFWCNPISGHATLYWYQQILGQGPKLLIQFQNNGVVDDSQLPKDRFSAERLKGVDSTLKIQPAKLEDSAVYLCASSLELGTSGYEQYFGPGTRLTVT.

This chain uses TRBV27 with TRBJ1-4, with D possibly TRBD1 on 6 matching bases. The length of the CDR3 is 13 residues. Trimming cost V 8 bases and J 6 bases, with 13 bases left between them. Per the germline V gene, CDR1 is MNHEY and CDR2 is SMNVEV (reference sequence). CDR3 amino acids: CASGNRDYEKLFF. The DNA for the CDR3 is TGTGCCAGCGGAAACAGGGATTATGAAAAACTGTTTTTT.

V is TRBV7-3 and J is TRBJ1-1; D gene unclear. Germline values: CDR1 SGHTA, CDR2 FQGTGA. Trimming removed 5 bases at V and 6 bases at J, with 13 bases between. The CDR3 has 13 amino acids. CDR3 sequence: CASSVGSPPEAFF. In nucleotides, the CDR3 is TGTGCCAGCAGCGTTGGAAGTCCACCTGAAGCTTTCTTT. The whole variable domain, filled in from reference TRBV7-3 and TRBJ1-1, reads GAGVSQTPSNKVTEKGKYVELRCDPISGHTALYWYRQSLGQGPEFLIYFQGTGAADDSGLPNDRFFAVRPEGSVSTLKIQRTERGDSAVYLCASSVGSPPEAFFGQGTRLTVV.

This chain joins TRBV4-1 and TRBJ2-7; TRBD1 is a possible D gene (6 bases). From germline, CDR1 is MGHRA and CDR2 YSYEKL. The CDR3 loop spans 15 amino acids. Trimming removed 4 bases from V and 2 bases from J, with 15 bases in between. The CDR3 nucleotides are TGCGCCAGCAGCCGAGTACACCGGGACACCTACGAGCAGTACTTC. Amino acids: CASSRVHRDTYEQYF.

This chain joins TRBV13 and TRBJ2-5, with D perhaps TRBD2 (5 bases). CDR1 is PRHDT, CDR2 FYEKMQ, per germline (reference sequence). The CDR3 loop spans 13 amino acids. The V end lost 5 bases, the J end lost 0 bases, and 7 bases lay between the germline ends. The CDR3 reads CASSLDYQETQYF. CDR3 DNA: TGTGCCAGCAGCCTGGACTACCAAGAGACCCAGTACTTC.

This chain uses TRBV5-1 with TRBJ2-5, with D possibly matching TRBD1 (5 bases). This CDR3 region has 17 residues. V shed 1 base and J shed 1 base, with 17 bases lying between them. Germline lookup yields CDR1 SGHRS and CDR2 YFSETQ. CDR3 amino acids: CASSLSSPREPQETQYF. In nucleotides, the CDR3 is TGCGCCAGCAGCTTGTCATCACCCAGGGAACCCCAAGAGACCCAGTACTTC.

The V and J genes are TRBV3-1 and TRBJ2-2; D is unresolved. This CDR3 has 17 residues. CDR1 and CDR2 from the germline V gene are LGHDT and YNNKEL (reference sequence). V lost 0 bases and J lost 5, with 16 bases in between. DNA of the CDR3: TGTGCCAGCAGCCAAGAAGATCCTTTTTCCAGAACCGGGGAGCTGTTTTTT. Translating it yields CASSQEDPFSRTGELFF.

This chain joins TRBV10-3 and TRBJ2-3, with 7 positions matching TRBD1. The J segment lost 2 bases and the V segment lost 0 bases, leaving 2 bases of the junction unmatched. This CDR3 spans 15 amino acids. CDR1 is ENHRY, CDR2 SYGVKD, per germline. Here the CDR3 reads CAISESGTATDTQYF. DNA of the CDR3: TGTGCCATCAGTGAGTCGGGGACAGCCACAGATACGCAGTATTTT.

The chain recombines TRBV29-1 with TRBJ1-1; 8 bases fit TRBD1. The CDR3 extends over 14 amino acids. Germline CDR1 SQVTM, CDR2 ANQGSEA. Germline trimming cut 6 bases from V and 6 bases from J; bases unmatched to any gene: 12. The CDR3 region has the DNA TGCAGCGTACTATACCAGGGGGCGCGGGCTGAAGCTTTCTTT. Protein sequence: CSVLYQGARAEAFF.

This chain joins TRBV12-3 or TRBV12-4 and TRBJ1-1; TRBD1 is a possible D gene (5 bases). The CDR3 runs 14 residues. Trimming left V 4 bases short and J 5 bases short, with 14 bases between. CDR3 coding DNA: TGTGCCAGCAGTTCCACAGGCGCGGGGACTGAAGCTTTCTTT. This encodes CASSSTGAGTEAFF.

The count of this clonotype is one. The V call is TRBV7-9, the J call TRBJ1-1; D might be TRBD1 (5 bases). The V end lost 7 bases, the J end lost 9 bases, and 15 bases lay between the germline ends. CDR3 length equals 12 residues. CDR1 and CDR2 (germline): SEHNR, FQNEAQ (reference sequence). The CDR3 spells CASTPGGGKAFF. In DNA form, the CDR3 reads TGTGCCAGCACCCCGGGTGGGGGGAAAGCTTTCTTT.

The rearrangement links TRBV3-1 to TRBJ2-5, with TRBD1 matching over 7 bases. The CDR3 totals 15 residues. The germline V gene encodes CDR1 LGHDT and CDR2 YNNKEL (reference sequence). The V gene end was trimmed by 3 bases and the J gene end by 7 bases; junction bases not matched to a gene: 11. The CDR3 protein is CASSQGDSLSGTQYF. CDR3 sequence (DNA): TGTGCCAGCAGCCAGGGGGACAGCCTGAGCGGGACCCAGTACTTC.

The rearrangement links TRBV9 to TRBJ2-1; D could derive from TRBD1 or TRBD2 (6 bases each). Germline assignment: CDR1 SGDLS and CDR2 YYNGEE. Trimming cost V 3 bases and J 6 bases, with 10 bases left between them. The CDR3 spans 13 residues. CDR3 bases: TGTGCCAGCAGCGGATCGGGGGCCAATGAGCAGTTCTTC. Translation: CASSGSGANEQFF.

The J gene is TRBJ1-1, the V gene TRBV11-2; TRBD1 might be the D (6 bases). The V gene lost 5 bases and the J gene lost 4 bases, with 11 bases spanning the gap. This CDR3 contains 13 residues. Germline lookup yields CDR1 SGHAT and CDR2 FQNNGV. CDR3 in amino acids: CASSHRVTTEAFF. CDR3 nucleotide sequence: TGTGCCAGCAGCCACAGGGTAACCACTGAAGCTTTCTTT.

V gene TRBV3-1 combines with J gene TRBJ2-5; TRBD2 matches 12 bases. V dropped 2 bases and J dropped 5; count of bases not matched to a gene: 12. CDR3 length: 18 residues. In germline, CDR1 is LGHDT, CDR2 YNNKEL (reference sequence). DNA for the CDR3: TGTGCCAGCAGCCAACAACTAGTCGGACTAGCGGGATTTGAGACCCAGTACTTC. Amino acid sequence: CASSQQLVGLAGFETQYF.

The V gene is TRBV12-3 or TRBV12-4, the J gene TRBJ1-2; maybe TRBD1 (5 bases). The CDR3 sequence is 13 residues long. Trimming took 6 bases from V and 4 from J, leaving 12 bases between them. The CDR3 DNA reads TGTGCCAGCAGCCCCGGGACGGTCTATGGCTACACCTTC. Protein sequence: CASSPGTVYGYTF.

A single count supports this clonotype. The genes are TRBV3-1 and TRBJ1-3; maybe TRBD1 (5 bases). Germline CDR1 and CDR2: LGHDT and YNNKEL (reference sequence). Trimming removed 0 bases from V and 6 bases from J, with 9 bases in between. The CDR3 spans 14 residues. As DNA, the CDR3 is TGTGCCAGCAGCCAAGATTGGGGGGTAAACACCATATATTTT. It translates to CASSQDWGVNTIYF.

Here the CDR3 reads CASRGNVLTF. In DNA form, the CDR3 reads TGTGCCAGCAGGGGCAACGTCCTGACTTTC. This chain links TRBV14 with TRBJ2-6; D call uncertain. This CDR3 is 10 amino acids long. V dropped 6 bases and J dropped 9 bases, with 3 bases sitting between them. Germline CDR1 reads SGHDN; CDR2 reads FVKESK.

J is TRBJ2-7 and V is TRBV3-1; D ambiguous. Trimming removed 4 bases at V and 1 base at J, with 14 bases between. Germline V gives CDR1 LGHDT, CDR2 YNNKEL (reference sequence). The CDR3 totals 15 residues. Here the CDR3 reads CASSRTRWGSYEQYF. In DNA form, the CDR3 reads TGTGCCAGCAGCCGCACCCGGTGGGGATCCTACGAGCAGTACTTC.

The V gene is TRBV4-1, the J gene TRBJ2-7; 7 bases agree with TRBD1. The V segment lost 3 bases and the J segment 0 bases; nucleotides outside the gene matches: 11. Germline V gene data show CDR1 as MGHRA and CDR2 as YSYEKL. The CDR3 spans 17 residues. This chain's CDR3 is CASSQVHRDSCSYEQYF. CDR3 nucleotides: TGCGCCAGCAGCCAGGTACACCGGGACAGCTGCTCCTACGAGCAGTACTTC.

This clonotype was seen a single time. This chain links TRBV2 with TRBJ2-5; weak D call: TRBD1 (5 bases). Germline lookup yields CDR1 SNHLY and CDR2 FYNNEI. This CDR3 is 15 amino acids long. Trimming took 5 bases from V and 2 from J, leaving 15 bases between them. As DNA, the CDR3 is TGTGCCAGCAGTTCAAGGGGCCATGAACAAGAGACCCAGTACTTC. Residues: CASSSRGHEQETQYF. Drawing the rest from reference TRBV2 and TRBJ2-5, the complete variable domain is EPEVTQTPSHQVTQMGQEVILRCVPISNHLYFYWYRQILGQKVEFLVSFYNNEISEKSEIFDDQFSVERPDGSNFTLKIRSTKLEDSAMYFCASSSRGHEQETQYFGPGTRLLVL.

The chain has TRBV29-1 and TRBJ2-7, with D perhaps matching TRBD1 (6 bases). CDR1 SQVTM and CDR2 ANQGSEA come from the germline V gene. The V end was cut by 6 bases, the J end by 4 bases, with 10 bases between. This CDR3 spans 11 amino acids. As DNA, the CDR3 is TGCAGCGTATCAGGGGAATACGAGCAGTACTTC. As protein: CSVSGEYEQYF.